This TCR beta chain is from a study of cytomegalovirus exposure and HLA in healthy donors. Overall study results and limits: Most TCR sequences were uncommon, yet certain public TCRs appeared in many donors. A few chains linked to CMV were shown in vitro to be specific for CMV antigens.

Trimming at V came to 4 bases and at J to 4 bases, leaving 3 bases not matched to a gene. The CDR3 has 13 residues. CDR1 and CDR2 from the germline V gene are GTSNPN and SVGIG (reference sequence). Some clones are missing from TCRdb's copy, which holds only in-frame ones; the method was immunoSEQ multiplex PCR. Counted here are about 150,000 clones, roughly nine tenths occurring once; the ten biggest clones make up about 3.1%. For this clone: No antigen is known for it.

The rearrangement joins TRBV30 to TRBJ1-3; 8 bases agree with TRBD1. Sequenced: PBMCs. This TCR derives from a woman between 18 and 29 years old in good health and CMV-seropositive. In DNA, the CDR3 is TGTGCCTGGATCCGACAGGGGGGAAACACCATATATTTT. It codes for CAWIRQGGNTIYF.